This TCR beta chain is from a study of a mutant IDH1 vaccine in newly diagnosed glioma. At the level of the study: Previous treatment comprised radiotherapy, temozolomide, or both, mostly both.

About this clone itself: Its specificity is unknown.

Sequencing used immunoSEQ multiplex PCR; TCRdb keeps in-frame clones, though not all of them. The data hold approximately 31,000 clones, with roughly 75% observed a single time. Sample time point: week 35, safety follow-up. Each dose of the vaccine consisted of 300 ug of mutant IDH1 20-mer peptide, with topical imiquimod. The sample consisted of PBMCs, taken from a glioma patient whose treatment included an IDH1 peptide vaccine. The sequence was collected from a man between 35 and 55 years old with glioma. Some clones in this sample may be carry-over from other donors' samples.

The CDR3 loop is CSAATDSYNSPLHF. CDR3 coding DNA: TGCAGCGCCGCGACAGACTCCTATAATTCACCCCTCCACTTT. The chain recombines TRBV29-1 with TRBJ1-6, with a possible D match to TRBD1 (5 bases). The germline CDR1 and CDR2 sequences are SQVTM and ANQGSEA. The CDR3 has 14 residues. The V and J ends lost 7 bases and 0 bases respectively, with 10 bases between them.